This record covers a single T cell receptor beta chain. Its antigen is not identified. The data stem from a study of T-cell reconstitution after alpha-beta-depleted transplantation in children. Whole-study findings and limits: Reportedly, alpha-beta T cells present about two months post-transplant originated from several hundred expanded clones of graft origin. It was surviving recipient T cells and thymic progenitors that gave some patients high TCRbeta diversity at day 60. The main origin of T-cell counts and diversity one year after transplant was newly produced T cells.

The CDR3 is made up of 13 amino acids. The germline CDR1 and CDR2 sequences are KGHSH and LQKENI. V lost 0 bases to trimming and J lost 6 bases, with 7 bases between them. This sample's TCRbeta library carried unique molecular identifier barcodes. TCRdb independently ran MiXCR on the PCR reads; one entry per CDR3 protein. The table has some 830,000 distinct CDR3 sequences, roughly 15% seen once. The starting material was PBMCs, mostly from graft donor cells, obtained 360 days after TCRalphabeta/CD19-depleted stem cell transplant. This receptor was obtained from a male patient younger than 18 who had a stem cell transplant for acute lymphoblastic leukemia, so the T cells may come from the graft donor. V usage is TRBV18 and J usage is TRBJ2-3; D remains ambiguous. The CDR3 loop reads CASSPPSSDTQYF. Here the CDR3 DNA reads TGTGCCAGCTCACCACCTTCCTCGGATACGCAGTATTTT. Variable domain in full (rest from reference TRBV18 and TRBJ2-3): NAGVMQNPRHLVRRRGQEARLRCSPMKGHSHVYWYRQLPEEGLKFMVYLQKENIIDESGMPKERFSAEFPKEGPSILRIQQVVRGDSAAYFCASSPPSSDTQYFGPGTRLTVL.